What follows describes a single TCR beta chain. CDR1 and CDR2 from the germline V gene are SNHLY and FYNNEI. V was pared by 1 base and J by 0 bases, with 13 bases between. The CDR3 is 17 amino acids. TCRdb reanalysed the reads using MiXCR and keeps one entry per CDR3 protein. The repertoire holds some 680,000 distinct CDR3 sequences, with approximately 40% as singletons. The data are from a study of T cell repertoires in cytomegalovirus infection. This chain uses TRBV2 with TRBJ2-1; no firm D call. This TCR was recovered from a human donor in good health (CMV status not recorded). Some clones in this sample may be carry-over from other donors' samples. Material: PBMCs. CDR3 protein: CASSEGPLPGSYNEQFF. The CDR3 DNA follows: TGTGCCAGCAGTGAAGGACCCCTCCCGGGCTCCTACAATGAGCAGTTCTTC.